The 9 T cell receptor beta chains below were found in one sample sequenced in a study of early T cells in non-severe SARS-CoV-2 infection. MiXCR, run by TCRdb on the 5' RACE reads, gives a single entry per CDR3 protein. The table lists fewer than 100,000 distinct CDR3 sequences, more than 10% of them singletons. The sequencing input was whole blood. These receptors were taken from an adult who was a healthcare worker with PCR-confirmed SARS-CoV-2 infection or an uninfected control (not recorded which).

This clonotype was recorded many times. This chain connects TRBV4-1 to TRBJ2-1; no clear D gene. The CDR3 length is 13 residues. Germline V CDR1 and CDR2: MGHRA, YSYEKL. The V end lost 4 bases, the J end lost 5 bases, and 9 bases lay between the germline ends. CDR3 amino acids: CASSPSTDNEQFF. The CDR3 region has the DNA TGCGCCAGCAGCCCTTCGACGGACAATGAGCAGTTCTTC.

This clonotype was observed at least ten times. This rearrangement joins TRBV18 to TRBJ1-5; D is unresolved. Germline CDR1 reads KGHSH; CDR2 reads LQKENI. The CDR3 extends over 13 amino acids. V was cut by 2 bases and J by 0 bases, with 2 bases left in between. In nucleotides, the CDR3 is TGTGCCAGCTCACCAGCTAGCAATCAGCCCCAGCATTTT. Translating gives CASSPASNQPQHF. The complete variable domain, with remaining parts taken from reference TRBV18 and TRBJ1-5, reads NAGVMQNPRHLVRRRGQEARLRCSPMKGHSHVYWYRQLPEEGLKFMVYLQKENIIDESGMPKERFSAEFPKEGPSILRIQQVVRGDSAAYFCASSPASNQPQHFGDGTRLSIL.

This clonotype showed up many times. The chain couples TRBV28 to TRBJ2-1; 8 bases fit TRBD2. This CDR3 comprises 16 residues. The V segment lost 6 bases and the J segment 6 bases; nucleotides outside the gene matches: 13. CDR1 is MDHEN, CDR2 SYDVKM, per germline. The CDR3 DNA sequence: TGTGCCAGCAGACCACGGGGGGGCGGGAGACCCAATGAGCAGTTCTTC. Translated, it gives CASRPRGGGRPNEQFF.

This clonotype was counted many times. The chain combines TRBV11-2 with TRBJ2-3; D unclear. CDR1 is SGHAT, CDR2 FQNNGV, per germline. V lost 5 bases and J 1 base, leaving 10 bases between the germline ends. The CDR3 loop spans 14 amino acids. Here the CDR3 DNA reads TGTGCCAGCAGCCCCGGACGCGGCACAGATACGCAGTATTTT. Its protein is CASSPGRGTDTQYF.

This clonotype was found a few times. V and J are TRBV27 and TRBJ2-3, with 13 bases identical to TRBD2. The J segment lost 2 bases and the V segment lost 10 bases, leaving 12 bases of the junction unmatched. The CDR3 runs to 17 residues. Looked up from germline, CDR1 is MNHEY and CDR2 is SMNVEV (reference sequence). CDR3 amino acids: CATKPLAGGPFTDTQYF. CDR3 DNA sequence: TGTGCCACTAAACCACTAGCGGGAGGGCCCTTCACAGATACGCAGTATTTT.

This clonotype has ten or more counts. The chain employs TRBV27 and TRBJ2-3; D uncertain. The CDR3 is 14 amino acids. Trimming cost V 2 bases and J 4 bases, with 10 bases left between them. CDR1 is MNHEY, CDR2 SMNVEV, per germline (reference sequence). CDR3 nucleotide sequence: TGTGCCAGCAGTTTAAAGGGCCCTCCAGATACGCAGTATTTT. Amino acids: CASSLKGPPDTQYF.

This sequence joins TRBV5-1 and TRBJ2-5; 11 nucleotides agree with TRBD1. Germline V lookup: CDR1 SGHRS, CDR2 YFSETQ. The ends lost 4 bases at V and 2 bases at J; junction bases unmatched: 4. This CDR3 has 15 residues. The CDR3 reads CASSQGDRGQETQYF. For the CDR3, the DNA is TGCGCCAGCAGCCAGGGGGACAGGGGGCAAGAGACCCAGTACTTC.

Details on this clonotype: This may arise from a read error, as a much more abundant clone is one base away. The gene calls are TRBV10-3 and TRBJ1-1; D unclear. The V end was cut by 4 bases, the J end by 1 base, with 13 bases between. The length of the CDR3 is 15 residues. Per germline, CDR1 ENHRY and CDR2 SYGVKD. For the CDR3, the DNA is TGTGCCATCAGTGGCTGGGGAAATTCGAACACTGAAGCTTTCTTT. Protein product: CAISGWGNSNTEAFF.

V gene TRBV20-1 combines with J gene TRBJ2-3; 7 positions match TRBD1. V shed 6 bases, J shed 3 bases, and the junction held 0 bases outside the gene matches. The CDR3 is made up of 11 amino acids. From germline, CDR1 is DFQATT and CDR2 SNEGSKA (reference sequence). Here the CDR3 reads CSARGTDTQYF. In DNA form, the CDR3 reads TGCAGTGCCAGGGGGACAGATACGCAGTATTTT.